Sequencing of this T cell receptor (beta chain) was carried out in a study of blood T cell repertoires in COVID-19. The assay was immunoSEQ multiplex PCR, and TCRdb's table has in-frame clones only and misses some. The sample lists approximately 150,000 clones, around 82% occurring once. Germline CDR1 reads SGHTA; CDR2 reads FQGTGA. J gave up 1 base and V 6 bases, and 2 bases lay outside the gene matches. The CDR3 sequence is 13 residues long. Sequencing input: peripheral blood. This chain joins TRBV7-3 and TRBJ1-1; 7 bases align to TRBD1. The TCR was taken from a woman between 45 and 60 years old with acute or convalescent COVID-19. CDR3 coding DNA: TGTGCCAGCAGTGAGGGGGCGAACACTGAAGCTTTCTTT. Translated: CASSEGANTEAFF.